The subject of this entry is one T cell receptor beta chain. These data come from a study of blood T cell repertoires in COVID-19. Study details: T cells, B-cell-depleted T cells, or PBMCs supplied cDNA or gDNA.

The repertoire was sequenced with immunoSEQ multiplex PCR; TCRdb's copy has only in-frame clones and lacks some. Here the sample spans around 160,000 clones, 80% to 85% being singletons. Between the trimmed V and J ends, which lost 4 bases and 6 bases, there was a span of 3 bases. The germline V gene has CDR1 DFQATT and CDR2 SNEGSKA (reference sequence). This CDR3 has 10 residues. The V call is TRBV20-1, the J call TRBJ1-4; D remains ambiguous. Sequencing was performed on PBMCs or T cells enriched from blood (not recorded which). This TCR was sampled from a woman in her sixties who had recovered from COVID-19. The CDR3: CSAKHEKLFF. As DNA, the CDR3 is TGCAGTGCTAAGCATGAAAAACTGTTTTTT.